Sequencing of this T cell receptor beta chain was carried out in a study of blood T cell repertoires in COVID-19. The overall study: Samples taken during acute and convalescent COVID-19 were collected in the United States, Italy and Spain. From T cells, B-cell-depleted T cells, or PBMCs came the material, which was cDNA or gDNA.

The germline gives CDR1 ENHRY, CDR2 SYGVKD. The CDR3 has 15 amino acids. V lost 4 bases to trimming and J lost 3 bases; unmatched junction nucleotides: 5. The authors' processing: By means of reference gene primer amplification, nucleated cell counts were estimated. Only in-frame clones appear in the TCRdb table, and some are missing; sequencing was by immunoSEQ multiplex PCR. V and J calls plus clone size are reproduced from that table; the DNA served to infer D and trimming. The profile covers about 140,000 clones, with roughly 85% appearing a single time and 3.5% to 4.5% taken by the ten largest. This TCR derives from a man aged 55-75 years with acute or convalescent COVID-19. The chain is built from TRBV10-3 and TRBJ2-3, with 9 bases identical to TRBD2. Sequencing was carried out using peripheral blood. Here the CDR3 DNA reads TGTGCCATCAGTGGTAGCGGGAGTGAGACAGATACGCAGTATTTT. Translating it yields CAISGSGSETDTQYF.